The 8 T cell receptor beta chains below come from one sample, sequenced in a study of Ad26.COV2.S vaccination and SARS-CoV-2 variants. Profiling relied on immunoSEQ multiplex PCR, and the TCRdb table lists in-frame clones only, not all of them. This sample has about 320,000 clones, with around four fifths found just once. The sample's treatment: roughly 20 received Ad26.COV2.S at low or high dose, single or two shots; 5 received placebo; per-sample allocation not given. Collection of the samples took place on day 63 after the first injection of vaccine or placebo. The sample in question was peripheral blood, obtained in a trial of Ad26.COV2.S vaccine versus placebo. The source is a person between 18 and 65 years old who received the Ad26.COV2.S COVID-19 vaccine or a placebo.

The chain combines TRBV19 with TRBJ1-4, with D unresolved. From germline, CDR1 is LNHDA and CDR2 SQIVND (reference sequence). Trimming took 7 bases from V and 7 from J, leaving 16 bases between them. The CDR3 runs 14 residues. The CDR3 DNA is TGTGCCAGTAAACCGGCGCGGCCTCTTGAAAAACTGTTTTTT. This translates into CASKPARPLEKLFF. The full variable domain, rest sourced from reference TRBV19 and TRBJ1-4, is DGGITQSPKYLFRKEGQNVTLSCEQNLNHDAMYWYRQDPGQGLRLIYYSQIVNDFQKGDIAEGYSVSREKKESFPLTVTSAQKNPTAFYLCASKPARPLEKLFFGSGTQLSVL.

The V and J genes are TRBV28 and TRBJ1-4, with D perhaps matching TRBD1 (6 bases). In germline, CDR1 is MDHEN, CDR2 SYDVKM. This CDR3 contains 13 residues. V lost 5 bases and J 10 bases, leaving 14 bases between the germline ends. This CDR3 reads CASSLLEGGKLFF. For the CDR3, the DNA is TGTGCCAGCAGTCTTCTCGAAGGGGGAAAACTGTTTTTT.

The chain combines TRBV18 with TRBJ2-2, with 11 bases aligning to TRBD2. The CDR3 covers 15 residues. Germline lookup yields CDR1 KGHSH and CDR2 LQKENI. The ends lost 5 bases at V and 3 bases at J; junction bases unmatched: 2. In DNA form, the CDR3 reads TGTGCCAGCTCAACGACTAGCGGGGACACCGGGGAGCTGTTTTTT. It specifies CASSTTSGDTGELFF. Filled out from reference TRBV18 and TRBJ2-2, the complete variable domain reads NAGVMQNPRHLVRRRGQEARLRCSPMKGHSHVYWYRQLPEEGLKFMVYLQKENIIDESGMPKERFSAEFPKEGPSILRIQQVVRGDSAAYFCASSTTSGDTGELFFGEGSRLTVL.

This clone occurred a few times. This rearrangement joins TRBV11-1 to TRBJ1-4, with 8 bases fitting TRBD1. Per germline, CDR1 SGHAT and CDR2 FQDESV (reference sequence). The V segment lost 4 bases and the J segment 5 bases; nucleotides outside the gene matches: 6. The CDR3 spans 15 residues. The CDR3 sequence: CASSSWTGRNEKLFF. The CDR3 DNA follows: TGTGCCAGCAGCTCCTGGACAGGGCGCAATGAAAAACTGTTTTTT.

The chain carries TRBV1 and TRBJ2-7; the D segment call TRBD1 is taken from the table without a DNA check. TRBV1 is reported as a pseudogene. This CDR3 comprises 16 residues. This chain's CDR3 is CTSSQSAGWGTYEQYF. CDR3 coding DNA: TGCACCAGCAGCCAATCGGCCGGTTGGGGCACCTACGAGCAGTACTTC.

The gene calls are TRBV2 and TRBJ2-3, with 7 bases lining up with TRBD2. The V and J ends lost 6 bases and 4 bases, in that order; junction bases with no gene match: 13. Germline V lookup: CDR1 SNHLY, CDR2 FYNNEI. This CDR3 is 16 amino acids long. CDR3 residues: CASSRATGGLSDTQYF. The DNA of the CDR3 is TGTGCCAGCAGCCGCGCCACGGGGGGATTGTCAGATACGCAGTATTTT.

This rearrangement joins TRBV4-2 to TRBJ2-2, with 7 bases that match TRBD1. The germline V gene encodes CDR1 LGHNA and CDR2 YNFKEQ. The CDR3 consists of 18 residues. The V gene end was trimmed by 0 bases and the J gene end by 2 bases; junction bases not matched to a gene: 9. In nucleotides, the CDR3 is TGTGCCAGCAGCCAAGATCACAAGGGGGCTCCCAACACCGGGGAGCTGTTTTTT. Translating gives CASSQDHKGAPNTGELFF.

This chain uses TRBV7-9 with TRBJ2-6; D uncertain. V lost 5 bases, J lost 0 bases, and 8 bases lay in between. Germline V gene lookup returns CDR1 SEHNR and CDR2 FQNEAQ (reference sequence). CDR3 length: 15 amino acids. This CDR3 reads CASSRVGSGANVLTF. The CDR3 DNA sequence: TGTGCCAGCAGCCGAGTGGGCTCTGGGGCCAACGTCCTGACTTTC.